The subject of this entry is one TCR beta chain. The data were taken from a study of T-cell memory formation after mild COVID-19. Libraries for TCRalpha and TCRbeta carried sample barcodes and unique molecular identifiers via 5'RACE. Each CDR3 protein is one row after TCRdb ran MiXCR on the 5' RACE reads. The sample has approximately 200,000 distinct CDR3 sequences; about a sixth are singletons. Losses at the gene ends were 6 bases for V and 5 bases for J; bases not matched to a gene: 4. This CDR3 has 13 amino acids. The sequence derives from an adult woman who had mild COVID-19 (a few samples of this study predate the infection). Cell type and time point are not known. The sequencing input was PBMCs or a T cell subset sorted from them (not recorded which). The rearrangement links TRBV12-3 or TRBV12-4 to TRBJ1-5, with 7 nucleotides matching TRBD1. Here the CDR3 DNA reads TGTGCCAGCAGGGGAACAGGGGATCAGCCCCAGCATTTT. It is translated as CASRGTGDQPQHF.